The clone carrying this T cell receptor (beta chain) was observed a single time. Its antigen is undetermined. This sample is part of a study of radiotherapy plus CTLA-4 blockade in lung cancer. Study background: Among patients, around 19% showed objective responses, and about 30% had disease control. Study-level points and caveats: Once radiotherapy plus ipilimumab had been given, TCR clones derived from tumor expanded in blood. Reported findings show early blood T cell clone dynamics, with interferon-beta, best predicted response.

Sequencing was performed with immunoSEQ multiplex PCR; in TCRdb, only in-frame clones are kept and a portion is missing. The data show roughly 46,000 clones, with 60% to 80% seen just once and under 9.5% held by the top ten. This CDR3 is 15 amino acids long. Germline-derived CDR1 and CDR2 are MGHDK and SYGVNS. V shed 6 bases and J shed 0 bases, with 15 bases lying between them. Each patient with chemo-refractory metastatic non-small-cell lung cancer was treated with focal radiation plus CTLA-4 blockade using ipilimumab. The sequences come from peripheral blood, collected from a patient treated with radiotherapy plus ipilimumab. This receptor was taken from a human donor with non-small cell lung cancer who had stable disease on radiotherapy plus ipilimumab. The V call is TRBV25-1, the J call TRBJ2-7; no clear D. CDR3 residues: CASSSTLENSYEQYF. The CDR3 DNA sequence: TGTGCCAGCAGCTCGACACTCGAGAACTCCTACGAGCAGTACTTC.